This T cell receptor beta chain was obtained from a study of CD8 T cells in ankylosing spondylitis. Findings of the study overall: Disease-associated clones were CD8+ and fairly uncommon in peripheral blood. Eight or nine highly homologous variants made up a TCR beta motif that seemed to typify ankylosing spondylitis blood.

As regards this clonotype: No antigen is known for it.

TCRdb fed the 5' RACE reads into MiXCR, producing one record per CDR3 protein. The profile covers about 220,000 distinct CDR3 sequences, with roughly 6.6% appearing a single time and around 14% taken by the ten largest. This CDR3 comprises 15 residues. Germline values: CDR1 SGDLS, CDR2 YYNGEE. Losses at the gene ends were 3 bases for V and 5 bases for J; bases not matched to a gene: 3. The J gene is TRBJ2-1, the V gene TRBV9; TRBD2 aligns across 12 bases. The clonotype was recovered from a male donor with ankylosing spondylitis. The sample comprised blood, either unsorted or a sorted T cell fraction (not recorded which). The CDR3 spells CASSGLAGAHNEQFF. DNA of the CDR3: TGTGCCAGCAGCGGACTAGCGGGAGCCCACAATGAGCAGTTCTTC. The whole variable domain, filled in from reference TRBV9 and TRBJ2-1, reads DSGVTQTPKHLITATGQRVTLRCSPRSGDLSVYWYQQSLDQGLQFLIQYYNGEERAKGNILERFSAQQFPDLHSELNLSSLELGDSALYFCASSGLAGAHNEQFFGPGTRLTVL.